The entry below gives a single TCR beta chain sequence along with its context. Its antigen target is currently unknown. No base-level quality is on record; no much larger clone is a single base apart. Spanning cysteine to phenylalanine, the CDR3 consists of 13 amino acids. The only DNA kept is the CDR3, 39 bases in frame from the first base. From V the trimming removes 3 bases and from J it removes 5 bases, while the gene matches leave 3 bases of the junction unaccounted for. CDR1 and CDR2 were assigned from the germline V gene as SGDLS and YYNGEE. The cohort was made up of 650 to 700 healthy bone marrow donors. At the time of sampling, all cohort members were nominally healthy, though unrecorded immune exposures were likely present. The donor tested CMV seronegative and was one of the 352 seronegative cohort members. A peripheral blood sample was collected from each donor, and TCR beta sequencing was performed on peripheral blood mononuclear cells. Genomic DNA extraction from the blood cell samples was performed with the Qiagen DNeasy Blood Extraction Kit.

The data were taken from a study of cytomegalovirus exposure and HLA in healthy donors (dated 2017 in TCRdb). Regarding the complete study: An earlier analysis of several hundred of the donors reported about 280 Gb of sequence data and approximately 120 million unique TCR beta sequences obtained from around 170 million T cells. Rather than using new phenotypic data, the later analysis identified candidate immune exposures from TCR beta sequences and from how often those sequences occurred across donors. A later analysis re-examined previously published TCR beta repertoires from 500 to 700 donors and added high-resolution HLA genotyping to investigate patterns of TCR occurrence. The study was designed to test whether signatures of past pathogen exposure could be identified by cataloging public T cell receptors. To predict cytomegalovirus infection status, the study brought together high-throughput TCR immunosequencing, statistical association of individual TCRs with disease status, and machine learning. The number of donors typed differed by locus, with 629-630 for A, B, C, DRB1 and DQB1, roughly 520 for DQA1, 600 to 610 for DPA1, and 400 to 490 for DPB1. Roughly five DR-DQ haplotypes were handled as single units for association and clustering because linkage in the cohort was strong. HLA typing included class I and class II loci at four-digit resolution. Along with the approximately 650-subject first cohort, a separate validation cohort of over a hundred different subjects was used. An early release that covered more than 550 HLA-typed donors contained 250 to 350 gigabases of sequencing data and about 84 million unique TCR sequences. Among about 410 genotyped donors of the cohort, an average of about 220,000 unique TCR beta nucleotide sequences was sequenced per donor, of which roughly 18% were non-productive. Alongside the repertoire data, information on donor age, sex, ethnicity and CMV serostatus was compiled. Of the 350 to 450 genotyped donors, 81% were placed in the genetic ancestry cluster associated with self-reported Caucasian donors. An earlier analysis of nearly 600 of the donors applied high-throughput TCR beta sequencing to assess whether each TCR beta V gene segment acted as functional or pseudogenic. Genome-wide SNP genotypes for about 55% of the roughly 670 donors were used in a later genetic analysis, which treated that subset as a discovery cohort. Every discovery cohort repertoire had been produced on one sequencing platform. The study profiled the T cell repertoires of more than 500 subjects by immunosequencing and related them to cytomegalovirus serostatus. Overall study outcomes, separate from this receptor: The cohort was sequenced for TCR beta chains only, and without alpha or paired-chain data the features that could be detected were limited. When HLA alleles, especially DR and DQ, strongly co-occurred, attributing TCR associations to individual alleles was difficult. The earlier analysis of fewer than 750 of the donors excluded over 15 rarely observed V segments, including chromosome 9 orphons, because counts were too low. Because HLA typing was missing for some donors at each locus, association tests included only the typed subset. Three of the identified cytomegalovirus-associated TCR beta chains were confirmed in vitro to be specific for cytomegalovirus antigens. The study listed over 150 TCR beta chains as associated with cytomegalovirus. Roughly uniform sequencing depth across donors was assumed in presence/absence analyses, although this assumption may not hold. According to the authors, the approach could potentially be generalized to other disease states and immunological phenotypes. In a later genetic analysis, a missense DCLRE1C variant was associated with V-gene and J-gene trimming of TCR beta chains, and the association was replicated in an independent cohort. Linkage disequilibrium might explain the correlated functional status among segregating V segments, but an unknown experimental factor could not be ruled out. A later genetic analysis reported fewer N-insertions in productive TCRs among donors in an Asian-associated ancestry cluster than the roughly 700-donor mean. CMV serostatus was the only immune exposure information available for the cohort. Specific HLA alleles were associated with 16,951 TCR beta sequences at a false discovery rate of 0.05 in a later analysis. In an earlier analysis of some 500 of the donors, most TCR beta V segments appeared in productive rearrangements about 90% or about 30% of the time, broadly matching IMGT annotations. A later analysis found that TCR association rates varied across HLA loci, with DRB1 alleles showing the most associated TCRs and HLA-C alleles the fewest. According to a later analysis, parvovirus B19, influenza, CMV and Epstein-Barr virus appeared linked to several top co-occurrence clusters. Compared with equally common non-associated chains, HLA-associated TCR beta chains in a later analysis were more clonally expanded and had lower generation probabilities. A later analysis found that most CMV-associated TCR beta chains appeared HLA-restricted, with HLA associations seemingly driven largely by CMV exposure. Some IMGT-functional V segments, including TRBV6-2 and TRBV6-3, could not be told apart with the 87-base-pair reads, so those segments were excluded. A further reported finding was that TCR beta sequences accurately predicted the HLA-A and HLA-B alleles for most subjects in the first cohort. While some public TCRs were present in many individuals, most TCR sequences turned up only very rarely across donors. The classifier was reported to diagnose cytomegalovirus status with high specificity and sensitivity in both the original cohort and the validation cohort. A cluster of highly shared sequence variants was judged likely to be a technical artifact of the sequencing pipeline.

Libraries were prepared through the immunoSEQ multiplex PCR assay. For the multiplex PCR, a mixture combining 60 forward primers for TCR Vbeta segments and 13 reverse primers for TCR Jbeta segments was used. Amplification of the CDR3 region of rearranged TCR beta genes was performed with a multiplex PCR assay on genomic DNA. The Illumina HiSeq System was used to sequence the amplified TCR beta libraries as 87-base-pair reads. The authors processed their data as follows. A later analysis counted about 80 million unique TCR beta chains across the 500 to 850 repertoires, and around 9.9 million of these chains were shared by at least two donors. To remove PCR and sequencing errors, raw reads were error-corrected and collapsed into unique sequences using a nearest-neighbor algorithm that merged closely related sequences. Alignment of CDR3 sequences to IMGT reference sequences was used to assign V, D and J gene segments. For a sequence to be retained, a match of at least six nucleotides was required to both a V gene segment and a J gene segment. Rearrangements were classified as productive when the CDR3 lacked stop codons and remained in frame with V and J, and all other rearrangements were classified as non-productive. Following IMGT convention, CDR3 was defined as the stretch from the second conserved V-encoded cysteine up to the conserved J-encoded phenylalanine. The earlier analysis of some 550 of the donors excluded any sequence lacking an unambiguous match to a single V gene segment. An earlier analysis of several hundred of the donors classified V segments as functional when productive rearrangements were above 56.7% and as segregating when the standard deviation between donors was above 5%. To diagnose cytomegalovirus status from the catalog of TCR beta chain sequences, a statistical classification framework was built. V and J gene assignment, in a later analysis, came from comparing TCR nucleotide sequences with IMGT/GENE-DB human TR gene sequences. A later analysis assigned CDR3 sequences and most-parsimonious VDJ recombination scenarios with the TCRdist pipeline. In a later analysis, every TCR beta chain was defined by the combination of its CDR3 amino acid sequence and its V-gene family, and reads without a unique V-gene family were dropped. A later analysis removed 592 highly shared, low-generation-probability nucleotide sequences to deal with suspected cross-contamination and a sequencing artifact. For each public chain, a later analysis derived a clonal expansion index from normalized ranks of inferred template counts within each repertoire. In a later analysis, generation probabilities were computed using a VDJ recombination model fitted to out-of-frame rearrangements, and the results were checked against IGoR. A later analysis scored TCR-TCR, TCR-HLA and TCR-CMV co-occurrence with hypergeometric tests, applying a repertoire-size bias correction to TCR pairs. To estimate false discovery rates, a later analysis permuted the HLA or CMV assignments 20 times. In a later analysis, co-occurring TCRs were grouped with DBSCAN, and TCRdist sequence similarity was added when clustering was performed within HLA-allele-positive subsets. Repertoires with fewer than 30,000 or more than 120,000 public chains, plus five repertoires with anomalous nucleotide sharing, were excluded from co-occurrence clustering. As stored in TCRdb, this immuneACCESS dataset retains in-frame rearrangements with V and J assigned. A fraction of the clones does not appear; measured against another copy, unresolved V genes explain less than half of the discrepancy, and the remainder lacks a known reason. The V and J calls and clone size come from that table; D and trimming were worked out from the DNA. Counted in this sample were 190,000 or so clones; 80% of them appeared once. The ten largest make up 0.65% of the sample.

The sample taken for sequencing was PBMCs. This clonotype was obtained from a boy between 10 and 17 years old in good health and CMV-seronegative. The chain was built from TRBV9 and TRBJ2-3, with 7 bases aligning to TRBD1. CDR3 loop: CASSARQGDTQYF. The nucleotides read TGTGCCAGCAGCGCGCGACAGGGAGATACGCAGTATTTT.